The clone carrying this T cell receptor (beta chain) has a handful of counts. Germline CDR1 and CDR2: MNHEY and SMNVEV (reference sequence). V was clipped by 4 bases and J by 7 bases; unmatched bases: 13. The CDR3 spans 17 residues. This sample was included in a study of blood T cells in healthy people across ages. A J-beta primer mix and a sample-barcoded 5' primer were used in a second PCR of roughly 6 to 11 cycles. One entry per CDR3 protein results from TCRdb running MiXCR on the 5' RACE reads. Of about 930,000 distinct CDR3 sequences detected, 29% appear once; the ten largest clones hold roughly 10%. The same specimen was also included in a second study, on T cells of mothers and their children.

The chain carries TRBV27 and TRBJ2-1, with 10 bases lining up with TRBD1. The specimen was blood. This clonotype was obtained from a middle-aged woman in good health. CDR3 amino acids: CASSSWFRDRGLNEQFF. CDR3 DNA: TGTGCCAGCAGTTCTTGGTTCCGGGACAGGGGATTAAATGAGCAGTTCTTC.